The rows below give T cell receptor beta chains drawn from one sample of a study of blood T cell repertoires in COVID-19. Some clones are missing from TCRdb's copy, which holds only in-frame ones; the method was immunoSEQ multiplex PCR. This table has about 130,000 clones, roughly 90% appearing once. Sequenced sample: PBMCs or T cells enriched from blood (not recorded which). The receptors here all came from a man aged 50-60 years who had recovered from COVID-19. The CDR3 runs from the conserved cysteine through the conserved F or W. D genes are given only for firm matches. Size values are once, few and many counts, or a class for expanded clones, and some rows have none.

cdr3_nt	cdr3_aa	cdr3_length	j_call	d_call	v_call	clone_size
TGTGCCAGCAGCTTAGACAGGGGGGTGCACGAGCAGTACTTC	CASSLDRGVHEQYF	14	TRBJ2-7	TRBD1	TRBV7-9	-
TGTGCCAGCAGCCCCCAGTTTCGCTCACCCCTCCACTTT	CASSPQFRSPLHF	13	TRBJ1-6	-	TRBV28	-
TGTGCCAGCAGCTTAGATGCAGGATTAAACAATCAGCCCCAGCATTTT	CASSLDAGLNNQPQHF	16	TRBJ1-5	-	TRBV7-2	-
TGTGCCAGCAGCTTAGCGCAGGGAGGCTATGGCTACACCTTC	CASSLAQGGYGYTF	14	TRBJ1-2	-	TRBV7-6	-
TGTGCCAGCAGGCCAATATTAGCGGGAGAGGCTGGTTCCTACGAGCAGTACTTC	CASRPILAGEAGSYEQYF	18	TRBJ2-7	TRBD2	TRBV7-9	-
TGTGCCAGCTCACCAGGCAGGTCCGGAAACACCATATATTTT	CASSPGRSGNTIYF	14	TRBJ1-3	-	TRBV18	-
TGTGCCAGTAGGAATACCGGGACAGTTAGCAATCAGCCCCAGCATTTT	CASRNTGTVSNQPQHF	16	TRBJ1-5	TRBD1	TRBV19	-
TGTGCCAGCACCCCCACGCTTCCAGGGGAGACCCAGTACTTC	CASTPTLPGETQYF	14	TRBJ2-5	-	TRBV11-2	few
TGTGCCTGGAGTCCAACAGGAGTCTCACCCCTCCACTTT	CAWSPTGVSPLHF	13	TRBJ1-6	-	TRBV30	-
TGTGCCAGCAGCAATAACAGGGGGCTGGCTACCCAGTACTTC	CASSNNRGLATQYF	14	TRBJ2-5	TRBD1	TRBV27	once
TGTGCCAGCAGTGATTCAGCGTCGGAGACCCAGTACTTC	CASSDSASETQYF	13	TRBJ2-5	-	TRBV2	-
TGTGCCAGCAGGGAACAGGGAAAGGTTAACTATGGCTACACCTTC	CASREQGKVNYGYTF	15	TRBJ1-2	-	TRBV5-6	-
TGTGCCAGCAGCTGGACAGGGTCAACTGAAGCTTTCTTT	CASSWTGSTEAFF	13	TRBJ1-1	TRBD1	TRBV7-2	-
TGTGCCAGCTCACCGGGGGGGACGGCCAAAAACATTCAGTACTTC	CASSPGGTAKNIQYF	15	TRBJ2-4	TRBD2	TRBV18	-
TGTGCCAGCAGCCCCCGCGGCGAAAAACTGTTTTTT	CASSPRGEKLFF	12	TRBJ1-4	-	TRBV27	-
TGTGCCAGCAGCTTGCCCTTTTCGTCTGGAAACACCATATATTTT	CASSLPFSSGNTIYF	15	TRBJ1-3	-	TRBV5-8	once
TGTGCCAGCTCACCCTCGACAGACACTAATGAAAAACTGTTTTTT	CASSPSTDTNEKLFF	15	TRBJ1-4	-	TRBV18	-
TGTGCCAGCAGCTTAAACAGAGACACAGATACGCAGTATTTT	CASSLNRDTDTQYF	14	TRBJ2-3	-	TRBV11-3	-
TGTGCCAGCAGCAAACCAGGACAGGATAGCAATCAGCCCCAGCATTTT	CASSKPGQDSNQPQHF	16	TRBJ1-5	-	TRBV21-1	-
TGTGCCTGGAATGCCGCGGGGCGAAAGAATGAAAAACTGTTTTTT	CAWNAAGRKNEKLFF	15	TRBJ1-4	-	TRBV30	once
TGTGCCAGCAGCTTCAGCGATGGGAGGAATCAGCCCCAGCATTTT	CASSFSDGRNQPQHF	15	TRBJ1-5	-	TRBV27	-
TGTGCCAGCTCAACCGACAGGGAACAGAGAGAGACCCAGTACTTC	CASSTDREQRETQYF	15	TRBJ2-5	TRBD1	TRBV18	-
TGTGCCTGGAACACCAGGCCCGGTGGGGGCTTCTTCTCTGGAAACACCATATATTTT	CAWNTRPGGGFFSGNTIYF	19	TRBJ1-3	-	TRBV30	-